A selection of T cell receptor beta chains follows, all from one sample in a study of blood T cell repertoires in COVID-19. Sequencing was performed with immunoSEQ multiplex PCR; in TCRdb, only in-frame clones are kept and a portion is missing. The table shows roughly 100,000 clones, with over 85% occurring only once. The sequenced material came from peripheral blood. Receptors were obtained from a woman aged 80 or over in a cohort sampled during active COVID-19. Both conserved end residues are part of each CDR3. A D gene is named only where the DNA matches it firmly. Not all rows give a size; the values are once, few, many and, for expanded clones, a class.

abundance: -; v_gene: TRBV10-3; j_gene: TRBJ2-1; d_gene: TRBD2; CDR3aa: CAVTGLGGNEQFF; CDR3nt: TGTGCCGTCACGGGACTAGGAGGCAATGAGCAGTTCTTC
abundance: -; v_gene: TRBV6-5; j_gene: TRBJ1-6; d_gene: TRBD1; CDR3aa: CASRSTGGSNSPLHF; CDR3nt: TGTGCCAGCAGATCTACAGGGGGTTCTAATTCACCCCTCCACTTT
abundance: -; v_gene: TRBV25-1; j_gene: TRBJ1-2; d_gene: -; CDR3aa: CASVGAGAFTNYGYTF; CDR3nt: TGTGCCAGCGTGGGCGCGGGCGCATTCACCAACTATGGCTACACCTTC
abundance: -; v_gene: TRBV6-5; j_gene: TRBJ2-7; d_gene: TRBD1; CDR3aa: CASSQDRVSRKQYF; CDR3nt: TGTGCCAGCAGTCAGGACAGGGTCTCTAGGAAGCAGTACTTC
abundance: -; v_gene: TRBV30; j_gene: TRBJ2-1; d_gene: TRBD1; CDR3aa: CAGTGYNEQFF; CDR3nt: TGTGCTGGGACAGGGTACAATGAGCAGTTCTTC
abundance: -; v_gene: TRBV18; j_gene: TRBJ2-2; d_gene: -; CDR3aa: CASSPSQRTNTGELFF; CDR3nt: TGTGCCAGCTCACCGTCACAGCGGACGAACACCGGGGAGCTGTTTTTT
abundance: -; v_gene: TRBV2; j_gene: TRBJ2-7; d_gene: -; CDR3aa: CASGAVTYEQYF; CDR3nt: TGTGCCAGCGGGGCGGTAACCTACGAGCAGTACTTC
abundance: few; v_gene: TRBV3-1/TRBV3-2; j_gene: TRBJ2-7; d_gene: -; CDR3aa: CASSQASGHIYEQYF; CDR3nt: TGTGCCAGCAGCCAAGCCTCGGGACATATCTACGAGCAGTACTTC
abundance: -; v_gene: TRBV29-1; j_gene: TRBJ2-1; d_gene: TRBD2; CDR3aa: CSVRLAGGRMQFF; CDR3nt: TGCAGCGTTCGACTAGCGGGGGGTCGAATGCAGTTCTTC
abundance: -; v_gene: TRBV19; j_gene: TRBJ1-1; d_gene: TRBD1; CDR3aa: CASSQDRALTLNTEAFF; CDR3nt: TGTGCCAGTAGTCAAGACAGGGCCCTTACGTTGAACACTGAAGCTTTCTTT
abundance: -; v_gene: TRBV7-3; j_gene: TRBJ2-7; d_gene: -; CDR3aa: CASSLSSGTNYEQYF; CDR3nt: TGTGCCAGCAGCTTAAGCTCCGGGACAAACTACGAGCAGTACTTC
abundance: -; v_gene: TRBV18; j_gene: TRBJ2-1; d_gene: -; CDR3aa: CASSGTPLLYNEQFF; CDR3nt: TGTGCCAGCTCTGGGACACCCCTCCTCTACAATGAGCAGTTCTTC
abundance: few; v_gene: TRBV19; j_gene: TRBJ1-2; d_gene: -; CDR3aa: CASSIDLGGYTF; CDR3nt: TGTGCCAGTAGTATAGATCTCGGGGGCTACACCTTC
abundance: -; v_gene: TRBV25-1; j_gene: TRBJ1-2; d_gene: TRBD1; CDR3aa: CASSEFGDRGRNGYTF; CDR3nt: TGTGCCAGCAGTGAATTTGGGGACAGGGGGAGGAATGGCTACACCTTC
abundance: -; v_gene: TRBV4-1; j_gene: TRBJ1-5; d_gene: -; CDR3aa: CASSQGERNQPQHF; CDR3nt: TGCGCCAGCAGCCAGGGAGAACGCAATCAGCCCCAGCATTTT
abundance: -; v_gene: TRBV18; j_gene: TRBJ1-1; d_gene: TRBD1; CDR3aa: CASSPGTARTEAFF; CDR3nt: TGTGCCAGCTCTCCCGGGACAGCGAGGACTGAAGCTTTCTTT
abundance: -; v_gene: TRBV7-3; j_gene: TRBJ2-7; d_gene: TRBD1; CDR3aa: CASSFGQGSSEQYF; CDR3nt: TGTGCCAGCAGTTTCGGACAGGGAAGCAGCGAGCAGTACTTC
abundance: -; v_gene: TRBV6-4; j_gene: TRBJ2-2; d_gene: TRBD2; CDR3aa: CASSLGLGSTGELFF; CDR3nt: TGTGCCAGCAGCCTAGGACTAGGGTCCACCGGGGAGCTGTTTTTT
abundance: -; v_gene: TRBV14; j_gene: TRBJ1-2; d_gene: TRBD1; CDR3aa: CASRPGTGLGYTF; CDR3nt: TGTGCCAGCAGGCCCGGGACAGGTCTTGGCTACACCTTC
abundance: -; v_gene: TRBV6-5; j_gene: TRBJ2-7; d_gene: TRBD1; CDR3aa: CASSYGTGGSYEQYF; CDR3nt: TGTGCCAGCAGTTACGGGACAGGGGGCTCCTACGAGCAGTACTTC
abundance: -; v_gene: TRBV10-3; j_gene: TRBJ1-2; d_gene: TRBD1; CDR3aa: CAIRSQGDYGYTF; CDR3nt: TGTGCCATCAGGTCCCAGGGGGATTATGGCTACACCTTC
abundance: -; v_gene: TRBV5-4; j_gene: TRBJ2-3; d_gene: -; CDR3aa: CASSLATTSTDTQYF; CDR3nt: TGTGCCAGCAGCTTGGCCACGACTAGCACAGATACGCAGTATTTT
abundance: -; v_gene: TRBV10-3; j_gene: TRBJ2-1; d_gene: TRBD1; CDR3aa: CAIRGYGTANNEQFF; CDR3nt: TGTGCCATCAGAGGTTATGGGACAGCAAACAATGAGCAGTTCTTC
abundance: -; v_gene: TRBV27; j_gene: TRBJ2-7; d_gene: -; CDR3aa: CASSLSGANTYEQYF; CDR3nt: TGTGCCAGCAGTTTATCGGGGGCGAACACCTACGAGCAGTACTTC
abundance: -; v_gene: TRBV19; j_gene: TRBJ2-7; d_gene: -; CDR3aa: CASSRGYEQYF; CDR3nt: TGTGCCAGTAGTCGGGGCTACGAGCAGTACTTC
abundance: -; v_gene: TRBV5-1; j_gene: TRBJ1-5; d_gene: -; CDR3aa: CASSLGLDKNNQPQHF; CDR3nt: TGCGCCAGCAGCTTGGGTTTGGACAAAAACAATCAGCCCCAGCATTTT
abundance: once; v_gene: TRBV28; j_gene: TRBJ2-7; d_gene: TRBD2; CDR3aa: CASSLGGLAINEQYF; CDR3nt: TGTGCCAGCAGTTTAGGCGGACTAGCTATTAACGAGCAGTACTTC
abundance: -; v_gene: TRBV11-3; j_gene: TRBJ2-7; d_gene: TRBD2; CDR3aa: CASSLTSGSYEQYF; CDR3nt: TGTGCCAGCAGCCTCACTAGCGGGAGCTACGAGCAGTACTTC
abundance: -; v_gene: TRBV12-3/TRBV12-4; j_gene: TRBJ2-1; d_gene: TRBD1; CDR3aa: CASSLGQGAKQFF; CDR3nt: TGTGCCAGCAGTTTAGGACAGGGGGCCAAGCAGTTCTTC
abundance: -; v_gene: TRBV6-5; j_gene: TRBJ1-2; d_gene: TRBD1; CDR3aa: CASSSVTGANYGYTF; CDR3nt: TGTGCCAGCAGTTCCGTGACAGGGGCTAACTATGGCTACACCTTC
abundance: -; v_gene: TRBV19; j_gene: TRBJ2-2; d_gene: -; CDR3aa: CASSGEINTGELFF; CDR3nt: TGTGCCAGTAGTGGGGAGATCAACACCGGGGAGCTGTTTTTT
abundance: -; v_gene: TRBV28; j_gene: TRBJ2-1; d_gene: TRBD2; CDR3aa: CASSLSGLVINNEQFF; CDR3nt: TGTGCCAGCAGTTTATCGGGACTAGTTATTAACAATGAGCAGTTCTTC
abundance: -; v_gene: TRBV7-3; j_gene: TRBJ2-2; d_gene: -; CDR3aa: CASSLRQGLTGELFF; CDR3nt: TGTGCCAGCAGCTTGCGCCAGGGGTTAACCGGGGAGCTGTTTTTT
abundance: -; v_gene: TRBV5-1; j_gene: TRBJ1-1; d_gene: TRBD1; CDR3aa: CASSPGQGPMNTEAFF; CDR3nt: TGCGCCAGCAGCCCGGGACAGGGGCCCATGAACACTGAAGCTTTCTTT
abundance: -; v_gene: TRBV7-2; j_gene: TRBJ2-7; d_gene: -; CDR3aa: CASSPYYEQYF; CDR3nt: TGTGCCAGCAGCCCCTACTACGAGCAGTACTTC
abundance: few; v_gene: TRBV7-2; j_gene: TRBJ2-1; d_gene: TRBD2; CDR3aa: CASSLEAGGLSEQFF; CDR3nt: TGTGCCAGCAGCTTAGAAGCGGGGGGGCTTAGTGAGCAGTTCTTC
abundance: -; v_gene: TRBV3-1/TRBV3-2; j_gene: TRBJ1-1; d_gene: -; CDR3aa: CASSQGLEGAEAFF; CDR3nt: TGTGCCAGCAGCCAAGGTCTTGAGGGGGCTGAAGCTTTCTTT
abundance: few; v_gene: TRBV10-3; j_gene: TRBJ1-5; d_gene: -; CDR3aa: CAISESGDSNQPQHF; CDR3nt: TGTGCCATCAGTGAGTCAGGAGATAGCAATCAGCCCCAGCATTTT
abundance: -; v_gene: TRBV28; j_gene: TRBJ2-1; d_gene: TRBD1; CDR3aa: CASSRDRVNNEQFF; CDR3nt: TGTGCCAGCAGTCGGGACAGGGTCAACAATGAGCAGTTCTTC
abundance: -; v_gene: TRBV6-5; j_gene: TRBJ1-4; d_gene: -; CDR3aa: CASGPVNEKLFF; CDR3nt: TGTGCCAGCGGGCCCGTCAATGAAAAACTGTTTTTT
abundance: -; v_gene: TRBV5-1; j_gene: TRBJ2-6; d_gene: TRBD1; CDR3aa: CASSLGQGAPGANVLTF; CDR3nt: TGCGCCAGCAGCTTGGGACAGGGGGCGCCTGGGGCCAACGTCCTGACTTTC
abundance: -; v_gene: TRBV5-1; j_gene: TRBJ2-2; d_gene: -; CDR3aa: CASSLVQGGTGELFF; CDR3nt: TGCGCCAGCAGCTTGGTACAGGGCGGGACCGGGGAGCTGTTTTTT
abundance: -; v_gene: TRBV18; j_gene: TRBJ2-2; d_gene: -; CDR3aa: CASSPQEGITGELFF; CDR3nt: TGTGCCAGCTCACCTCAGGAGGGTATCACCGGGGAGCTGTTTTTT
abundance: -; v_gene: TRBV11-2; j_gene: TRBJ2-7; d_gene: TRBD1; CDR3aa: CASSLVGTGYF; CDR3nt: TGTGCCAGCAGCTTAGTTGGGACAGGGTACTTC
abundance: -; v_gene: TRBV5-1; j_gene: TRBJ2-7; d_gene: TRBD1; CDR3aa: CASSYTGGGYEQYF; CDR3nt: TGCGCCAGCAGCTACACAGGGGGCGGTTACGAGCAGTACTTC
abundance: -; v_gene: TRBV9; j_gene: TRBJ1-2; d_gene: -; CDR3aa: CASSAEIRGIRNYGYTF; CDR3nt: TGTGCCAGCAGCGCCGAAATCAGAGGCATCCGCAACTATGGCTACACCTTC
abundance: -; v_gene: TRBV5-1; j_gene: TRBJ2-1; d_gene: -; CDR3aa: CASRPLGSDEQFF; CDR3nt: TGCGCCAGCAGACCACTAGGAAGTGATGAGCAGTTCTTC
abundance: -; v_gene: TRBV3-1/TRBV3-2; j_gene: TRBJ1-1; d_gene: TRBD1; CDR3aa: CASSLGQREAFF; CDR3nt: TGTGCCAGCAGCCTGGGACAGCGTGAAGCTTTCTTT
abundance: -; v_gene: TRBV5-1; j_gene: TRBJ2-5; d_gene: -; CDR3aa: CASSLGLQKTETQYF; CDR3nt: TGCGCCAGCAGCCTGGGACTTCAAAAGACGGAGACCCAGTACTTC
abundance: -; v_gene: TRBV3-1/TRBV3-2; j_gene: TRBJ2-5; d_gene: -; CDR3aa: CASRRMADQETQYF; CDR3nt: TGTGCCAGCAGACGCATGGCGGATCAAGAGACCCAGTACTTC
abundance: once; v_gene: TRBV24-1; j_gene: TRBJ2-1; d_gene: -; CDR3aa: CATSDADSINEQFF; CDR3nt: TGTGCCACCAGTGATGCTGACAGCATCAATGAGCAGTTCTTC
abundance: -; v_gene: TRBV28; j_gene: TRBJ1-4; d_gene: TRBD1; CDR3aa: CASSLLGQGVGLFF; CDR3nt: TGTGCCAGCAGTTTATTAGGACAGGGGGTAGGACTGTTTTTT
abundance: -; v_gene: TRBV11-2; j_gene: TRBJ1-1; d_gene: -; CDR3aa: CASSSRRRGTEAFF; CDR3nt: TGTGCCAGCAGCTCGAGAAGGAGGGGCACTGAAGCTTTCTTT
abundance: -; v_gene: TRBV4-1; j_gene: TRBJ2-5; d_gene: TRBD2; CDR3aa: CASSQDLAGVEETQYF; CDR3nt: TGCGCCAGCAGCCAAGATCTAGCGGGAGTGGAAGAGACCCAGTACTTC
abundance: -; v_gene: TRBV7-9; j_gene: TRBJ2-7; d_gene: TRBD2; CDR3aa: CASSARRTSGVPSSYEQYF; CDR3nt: TGTGCCAGCAGCGCCCGAAGGACTAGCGGGGTGCCCAGCTCCTACGAGCAGTACTTC
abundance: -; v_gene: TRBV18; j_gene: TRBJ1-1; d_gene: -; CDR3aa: CASSPTGVGGTEAFF; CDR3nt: TGTGCCAGCTCCCCAACCGGTGTCGGGGGCACTGAAGCTTTCTTT
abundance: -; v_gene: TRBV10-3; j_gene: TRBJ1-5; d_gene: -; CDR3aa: CAISEGGDQPQHF; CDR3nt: TGTGCCATCAGTGAAGGAGGGGATCAGCCCCAGCATTTT
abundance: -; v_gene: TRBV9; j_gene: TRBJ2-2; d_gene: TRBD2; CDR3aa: CASSVGLAGGGDTGELFF; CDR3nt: TGTGCCAGCAGCGTGGGACTAGCGGGGGGCGGGGACACCGGGGAGCTGTTTTTT
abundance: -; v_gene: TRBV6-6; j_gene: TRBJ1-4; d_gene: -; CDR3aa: CASQPIYRATNEKLFF; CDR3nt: TGTGCCAGCCAGCCGATTTACAGGGCAACTAATGAAAAACTGTTTTTT
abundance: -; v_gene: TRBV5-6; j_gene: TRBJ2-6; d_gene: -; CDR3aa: CASSWRGPGANVLTF; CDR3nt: TGTGCCAGCAGCTGGAGGGGTCCTGGGGCCAACGTCCTGACTTTC